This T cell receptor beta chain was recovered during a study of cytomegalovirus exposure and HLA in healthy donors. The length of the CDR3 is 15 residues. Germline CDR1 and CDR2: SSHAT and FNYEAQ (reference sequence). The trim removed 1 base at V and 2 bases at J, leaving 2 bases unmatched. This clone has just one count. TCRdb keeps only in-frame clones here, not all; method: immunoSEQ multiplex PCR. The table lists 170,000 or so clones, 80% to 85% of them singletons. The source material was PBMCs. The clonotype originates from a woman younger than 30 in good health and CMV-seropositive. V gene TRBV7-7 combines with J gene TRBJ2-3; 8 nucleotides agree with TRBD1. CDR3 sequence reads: CASSLGDRSTDTQYF. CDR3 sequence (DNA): TGTGCCAGCAGCTTAGGGGACAGGTCCACAGATACGCAGTATTTT.